A single sample is the source of the 3 T cell receptor beta chains below, sequenced in a study of blood T cell repertoires in COVID-19. Here immunoSEQ multiplex PCR was the method, and the copy in TCRdb shows in-frame clones only, minus some. The sample lists 230,000 or so clones; roughly four fifths were seen once. The sequenced material came from peripheral blood. These receptors were collected from a woman older than 75 with COVID-19, enrolled during active disease.

For the CDR3, the DNA is TGTGCCAGCAGCCCGCGGCAGACCAACACTGAAGCTTTCTTT. Translating gives CASSPRQTNTEAFF. The chain combines TRBV7-9 with TRBJ1-1; D unresolved. The CDR3 totals 14 residues. Trimming stripped 5 bases from V and 2 bases from J, with 12 bases between. Germline V gene sequence: CDR1 SEHNR, CDR2 FQNEAQ (reference sequence).

In its sample, this clone was seen once. The chain combines TRBV24-1 with TRBJ1-1; 7 bases are a match to TRBD1. This CDR3 comprises 13 residues. J lost 5 bases, V lost 4 bases, and 3 bases had no gene match. Germline loops: CDR1 KGHDR, CDR2 SFDVKD. This CDR3 is CATSESGGTEAFF. The CDR3 DNA reads TGTGCCACCAGTGAGTCAGGGGGAACTGAAGCTTTCTTT.

This rearrangement joins TRBV7-9 to TRBJ2-5; TRBD2 is a possible D gene (5 bases). CDR3 length equals 14 residues. CDR1 is SEHNR, CDR2 FQNEAQ, per germline (reference sequence). V lost 0 bases and J lost 10, with 15 bases in between. The CDR3 DNA reads TGTGCCAGCAGCTTAGCTGGAGGTGGGGTGGTCCAGTACTTC. Protein sequence: CASSLAGGGVVQYF. The whole variable domain, filled in from reference TRBV7-9 and TRBJ2-5, reads DTGVSQNPRHKITKRGQNVTFRCDPISEHNRLYWYRQTLGQGPEFLTYFQNEAQLEKSRLLSDRFSAERPKGSFSTLEIQRTEQGDSAMYLCASSLAGGGVVQYFGPGTRLLVL.